These 5 T cell receptor beta chains were all obtained from the same sample, sequenced in a study of early T cells in non-severe SARS-CoV-2 infection. TCRdb reanalysed the 5' RACE reads using MiXCR and keeps one entry per CDR3 protein. The profile covers over 50,000 distinct CDR3 sequences, with 7.5% to 9.5% appearing a single time and roughly 4.2% taken by the ten largest. The sequenced sample consisted of whole blood. The receptors shown here come from an adult who was a healthcare worker with PCR-confirmed SARS-CoV-2 infection or an uninfected control (not recorded which).

The genes are TRBV7-9 and TRBJ2-4; D is ambiguous. This CDR3 has 16 amino acids. V lost 3 bases to trimming and J lost 0 bases, with 12 bases between them. Germline V lookup: CDR1 SEHNR, CDR2 FQNEAQ (reference sequence). Written as DNA, the CDR3 is TGTGCCAGCAGCTTGACTGGATCCTTAGCCAAAAACATTCAGTACTTC. It translates to CASSLTGSLAKNIQYF.

There are many counts of this clonotype. This chain uses TRBV13 with TRBJ2-7; 7 bases fit TRBD2. V shed 3 bases, J shed 2 bases, and the junction held 7 bases outside the gene matches. Germline CDR1 is PRHDT and CDR2 is FYEKMQ (reference sequence). This CDR3 comprises 15 residues. This CDR3 is CASSLVAGVTYEQYF. CDR3 sequence (DNA): TGTGCCAGCAGCTTGGTGGCGGGGGTCACCTACGAGCAGTACTTC.

V is TRBV20-1 and J is TRBJ2-1; D not certain. The CDR3 has 14 amino acids. Trimming removed 1 base from V and 1 base from J, with 8 bases in between. Looked up from germline, CDR1 is DFQATT and CDR2 is SNEGSKA (reference sequence). The CDR3 loop is CSARVKESYNEQFF. Written as DNA, the CDR3 is TGCAGTGCTAGAGTAAAAGAATCCTACAATGAGCAGTTCTTC.

The chain employs TRBV5-6 and TRBJ1-5; D gene uncertain. The CDR3 covers 15 residues. From germline, CDR1 is SGHDT and CDR2 YYEEEE. The V end lost 0 bases, the J end lost 3 bases, and 10 bases lay between the germline ends. The CDR3 DNA is TGTGCCAGCAGCTTGGAGGGCTACGACAATCAGCCCCAGCATTTT. This translates into CASSLEGYDNQPQHF.

This clonotype was found many times. V gene TRBV9 combines with J gene TRBJ2-3; D is unresolved. Germline V gives CDR1 SGDLS, CDR2 YYNGEE. Trimming left V 5 bases short and J 0 bases short, with 7 bases between. The CDR3 contains 13 residues. DNA for the CDR3: TGTGCCAGCAGTGTTACTAGCACAGATACGCAGTATTTT. Translating gives CASSVTSTDTQYF.